Sequencing of this T cell receptor (delta chain) was carried out in a study of gamma-delta T cells after stem cell transplantation. J gave up 0 bases and V 2 bases, and 17 bases lay outside the gene matches. Germline CDR1 and CDR2: GEAIGNYY and EKD. The CDR3 covers 22 residues. TCRdb fed the RT-PCR reads into CATT to redo clone calling. In the table there are 1,500 to 2,000 delta-chain clones, roughly a third of which are singletons. Sequencing was performed on gamma-delta T cells. The source is a human donor. It is not recorded whose cells these are; they may come from a transplant donor. The chain employs TRDV2 and TRDJ3; TRDD3 aligns across 8 bases. The CDR3 sequence: CACDNPFTGGHVNSWDTRQMFF. The CDR3 nucleotides are TGTGCCTGTGACAACCCCTTTACTGGGGGGCATGTGAACTCCTGGGACACCCGACAGATGTTTTTC.